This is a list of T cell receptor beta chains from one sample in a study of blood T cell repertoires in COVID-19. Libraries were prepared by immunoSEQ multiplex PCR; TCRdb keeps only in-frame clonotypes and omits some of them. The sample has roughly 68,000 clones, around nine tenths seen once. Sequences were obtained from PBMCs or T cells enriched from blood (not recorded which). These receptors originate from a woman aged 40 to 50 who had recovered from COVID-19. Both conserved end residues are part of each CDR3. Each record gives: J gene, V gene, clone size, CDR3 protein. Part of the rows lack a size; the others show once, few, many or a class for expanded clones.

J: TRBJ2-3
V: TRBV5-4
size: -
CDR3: CASSTPLTGIVTDTQYF

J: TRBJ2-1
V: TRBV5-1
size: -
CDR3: CASSLAGTSGYNEQFF

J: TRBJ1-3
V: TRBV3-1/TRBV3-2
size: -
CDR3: CASSQMGGVLSGNTIYF

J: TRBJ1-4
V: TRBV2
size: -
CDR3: CASSGVGTANEKLFF

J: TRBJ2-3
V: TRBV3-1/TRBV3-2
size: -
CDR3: CASSQGLALDTQYF

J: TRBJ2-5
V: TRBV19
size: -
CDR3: CASSPSGGALGETQYF

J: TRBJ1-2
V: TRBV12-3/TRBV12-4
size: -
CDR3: CASSGARYGYTF

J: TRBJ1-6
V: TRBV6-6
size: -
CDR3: CASSYSPDSPLHF

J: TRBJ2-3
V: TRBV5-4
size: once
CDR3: CASSFAGADTQYF

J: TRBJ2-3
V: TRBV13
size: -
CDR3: CASSPSSPPDTQYF

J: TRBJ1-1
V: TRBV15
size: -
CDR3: CATSSRGGNTEAFF

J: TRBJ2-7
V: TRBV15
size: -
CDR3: CATSRGPSGGYEQYF

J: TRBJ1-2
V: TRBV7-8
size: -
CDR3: CASRQTGSAGYTF

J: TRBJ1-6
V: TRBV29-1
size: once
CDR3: CSVAPDRSAPLHF

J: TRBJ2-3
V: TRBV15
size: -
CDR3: CATSRDRASGGGDTQYF

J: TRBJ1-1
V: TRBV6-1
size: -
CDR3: CASSDWDRAQNTEAFF

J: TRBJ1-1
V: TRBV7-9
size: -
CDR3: CASSPTGAGLSANTEAFF

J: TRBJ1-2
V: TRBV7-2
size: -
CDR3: CASSGLDSWQGLRGYTF

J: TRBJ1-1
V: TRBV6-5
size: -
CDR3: CASSYFSGGAAEAFF

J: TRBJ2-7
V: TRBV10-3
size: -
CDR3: CAISESVRAYEQYF

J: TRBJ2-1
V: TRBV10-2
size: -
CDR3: CASGKRGGTEQFF

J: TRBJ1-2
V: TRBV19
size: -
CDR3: CASRTTPPTGGYTF

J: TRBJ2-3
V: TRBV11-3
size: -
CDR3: CASSLTGGGDTQYF

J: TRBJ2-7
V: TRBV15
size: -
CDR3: CATSGVVRDRSIEQYF

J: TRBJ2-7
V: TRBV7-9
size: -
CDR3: CASSLVGHYEQYF

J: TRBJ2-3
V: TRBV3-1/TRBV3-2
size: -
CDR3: CASSQVSVMREGRDTQYF

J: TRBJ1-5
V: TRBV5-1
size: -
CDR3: CASSSGTANQPQHF

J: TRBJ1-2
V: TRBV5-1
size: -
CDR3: CASSLGQGVDYGYTF

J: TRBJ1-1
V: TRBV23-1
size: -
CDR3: CASSHPYRGRDKNTEAFF

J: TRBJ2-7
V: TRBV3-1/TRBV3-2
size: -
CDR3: CASSQRGTNEQYF

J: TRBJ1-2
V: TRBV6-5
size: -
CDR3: CASSPNYRGMRGYTF

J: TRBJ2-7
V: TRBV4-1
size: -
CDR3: CASSLRQGRKASYEQYF

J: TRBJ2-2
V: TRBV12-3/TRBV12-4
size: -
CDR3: CASSSGELFF

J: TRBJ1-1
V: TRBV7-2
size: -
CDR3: CASSAKLGRGSSTEAFF

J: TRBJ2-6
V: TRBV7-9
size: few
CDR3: CASSLLGQPLAGANVLTF

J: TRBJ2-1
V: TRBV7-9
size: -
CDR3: CASSFFGQGANNEQFF

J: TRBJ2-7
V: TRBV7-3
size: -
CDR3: CASSASGGYEQYF

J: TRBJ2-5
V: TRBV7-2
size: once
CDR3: CASSSANRADIPSQETQYF

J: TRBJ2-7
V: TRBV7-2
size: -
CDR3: CASSLATGINEQYF

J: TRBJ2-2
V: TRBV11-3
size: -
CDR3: CASSLQRGGVGELFF

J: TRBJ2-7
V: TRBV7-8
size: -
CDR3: CASSLGDRVGVYEQYF

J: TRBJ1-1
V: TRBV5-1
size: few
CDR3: CASSPGDRDDTEAFF

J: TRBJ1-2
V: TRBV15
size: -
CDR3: CATSPRLDREYGYTF

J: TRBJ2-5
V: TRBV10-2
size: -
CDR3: CASSPGGSGGQETQYF

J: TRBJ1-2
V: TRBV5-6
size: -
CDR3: CASSLVQGYGYTF

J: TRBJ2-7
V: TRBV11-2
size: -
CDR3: CASSLDGEGRVYEQYF

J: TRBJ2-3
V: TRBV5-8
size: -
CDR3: CASSLAQNQYF

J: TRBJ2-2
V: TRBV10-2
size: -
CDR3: CASIGAGVGTGELFF

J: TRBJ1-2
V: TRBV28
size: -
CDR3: CASSLGQGGYTF

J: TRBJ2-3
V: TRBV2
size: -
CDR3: CASSEGTTTDTQYF